This T cell receptor (beta chain) is from a study of blood T cell repertoires in COVID-19. Study-level background: COVID-19 samples, acute and convalescent, were from the United States, Italy and Spain. PBMCs, B-cell-depleted T cells, or T cells were the source of the cDNA or gDNA that made up the material.

Repertoires were generated with immunoSEQ multiplex PCR, while TCRdb's copy carries only in-frame clones and drops some. The sample carries 80,000 to 100,000 clones, nearly 90% recorded once. Sequenced sample: peripheral blood. The sequence was collected from a man aged 70-80 years with acute or convalescent COVID-19.

The CDR3 sequence: CASRRDRSYEQYF. CDR3 DNA: TGCGCCAGCAGACGGGACAGATCCTACGAGCAGTACTTC. V and J are TRBV5-1 and TRBJ2-7; 7 bases map to TRBD1. Germline CDR1 reads SGHRS; CDR2 reads YFSETQ. The CDR3 is made up of 13 amino acids. Trimming removed 5 bases from V and 1 base from J; junction bases left unmatched: 3.